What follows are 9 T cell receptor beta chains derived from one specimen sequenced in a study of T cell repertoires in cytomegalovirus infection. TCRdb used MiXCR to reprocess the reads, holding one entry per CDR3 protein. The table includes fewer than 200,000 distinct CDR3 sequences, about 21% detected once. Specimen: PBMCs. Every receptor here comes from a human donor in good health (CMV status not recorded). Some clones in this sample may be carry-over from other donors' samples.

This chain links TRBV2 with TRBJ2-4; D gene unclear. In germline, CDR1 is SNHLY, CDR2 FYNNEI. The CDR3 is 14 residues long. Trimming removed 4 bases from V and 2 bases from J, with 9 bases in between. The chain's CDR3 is CASSGPLSKNIQYF. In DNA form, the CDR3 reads TGTGCCAGCAGTGGCCCCTTGTCCAAAAACATTCAGTACTTC.

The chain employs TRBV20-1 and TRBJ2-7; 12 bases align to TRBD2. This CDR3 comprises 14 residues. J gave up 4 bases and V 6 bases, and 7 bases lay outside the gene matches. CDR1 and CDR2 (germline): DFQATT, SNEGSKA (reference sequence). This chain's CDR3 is CSANPTSGSYEQYF. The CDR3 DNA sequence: TGCAGTGCGAACCCGACTAGCGGGAGTTACGAGCAGTACTTC.

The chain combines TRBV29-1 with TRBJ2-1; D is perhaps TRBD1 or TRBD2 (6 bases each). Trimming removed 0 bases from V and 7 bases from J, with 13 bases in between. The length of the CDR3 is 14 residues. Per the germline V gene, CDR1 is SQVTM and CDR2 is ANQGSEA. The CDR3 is CSVEDWGRGNEQFF. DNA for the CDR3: TGCAGCGTTGAAGATTGGGGGCGGGGAAATGAGCAGTTCTTC.

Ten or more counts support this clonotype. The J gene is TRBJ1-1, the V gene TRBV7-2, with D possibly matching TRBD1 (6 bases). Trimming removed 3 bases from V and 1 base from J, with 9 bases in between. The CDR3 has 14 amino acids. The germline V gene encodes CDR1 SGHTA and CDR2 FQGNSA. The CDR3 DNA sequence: TGTGCCAGCAGCTTGGGACACTCGAACACTGAAGCTTTCTTT. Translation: CASSLGHSNTEAFF.

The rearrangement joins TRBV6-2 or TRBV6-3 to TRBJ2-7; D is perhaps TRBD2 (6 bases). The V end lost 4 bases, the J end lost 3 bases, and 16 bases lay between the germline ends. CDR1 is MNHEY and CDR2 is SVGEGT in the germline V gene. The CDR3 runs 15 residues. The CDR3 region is CASSWGPMEGYEQYF. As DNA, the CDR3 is TGTGCCAGCAGTTGGGGACCGATGGAGGGCTACGAGCAGTACTTC.

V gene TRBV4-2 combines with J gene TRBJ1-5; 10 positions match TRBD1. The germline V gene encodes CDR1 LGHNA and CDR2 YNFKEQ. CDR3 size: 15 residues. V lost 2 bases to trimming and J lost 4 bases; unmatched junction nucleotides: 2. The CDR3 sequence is CASSQPGQGNQPQHF. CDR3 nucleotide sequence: TGTGCCAGCAGCCAACCGGGACAGGGGAATCAGCCCCAGCATTTT.

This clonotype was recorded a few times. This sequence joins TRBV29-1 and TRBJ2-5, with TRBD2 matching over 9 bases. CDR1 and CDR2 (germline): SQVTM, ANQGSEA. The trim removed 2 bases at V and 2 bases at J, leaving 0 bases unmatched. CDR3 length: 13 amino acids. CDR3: CSVELAGQETQYF. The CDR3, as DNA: TGCAGCGTTGAACTAGCGGGACAAGAGACCCAGTACTTC.

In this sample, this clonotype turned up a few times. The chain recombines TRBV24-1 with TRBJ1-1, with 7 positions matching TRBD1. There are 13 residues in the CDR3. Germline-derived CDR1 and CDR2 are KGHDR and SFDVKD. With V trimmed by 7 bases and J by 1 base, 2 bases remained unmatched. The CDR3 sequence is CATSRGRNTEAFF. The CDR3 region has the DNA TGTGCCACCAGCAGGGGGAGGAACACTGAAGCTTTCTTT.

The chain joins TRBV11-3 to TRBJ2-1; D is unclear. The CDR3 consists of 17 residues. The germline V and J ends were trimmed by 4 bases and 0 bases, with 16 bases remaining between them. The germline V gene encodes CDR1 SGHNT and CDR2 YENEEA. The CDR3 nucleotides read TGTGCCAGCAGCTCCCTCGATCGGTGGAGCTCCTACAATGAGCAGTTCTTC. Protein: CASSSLDRWSSYNEQFF.